This is a list of T cell receptor beta chains from one sample in a study of blood T cell repertoires in COVID-19. Method: immunoSEQ multiplex PCR; TCRdb's copy keeps in-frame clones and lacks some. The sample lists roughly 200,000 clones, 70% to 80% occurring once. Sequenced input: peripheral blood. The source is a middle-aged woman with COVID-19, enrolled during active disease. The CDR3 runs from the conserved cysteine through the conserved F or W. A D gene is named only where the DNA matches it firmly. The size field is filled for only some rows; it gives once, few, many or a size class.

J gene: TRBJ1-2
clone size: once
D gene: TRBD1
V gene: TRBV14
CDR3 protein: CASSQGQTRGYTF
CDR3 DNA: TGTGCCAGCAGCCAGGGACAGACGAGAGGCTACACCTTC

J gene: TRBJ1-2
clone size: NA
D gene: TRBD1
V gene: TRBV10-3
CDR3 protein: CAIRGAGGSGYTF
CDR3 DNA: TGTGCCATCAGGGGAGCAGGGGGATCTGGCTACACCTTC

J gene: TRBJ1-1
clone size: NA
D gene: NA
V gene: TRBV19
CDR3 protein: CASRWKAVGNTEAFF
CDR3 DNA: TGTGCCAGTAGGTGGAAGGCGGTAGGGAACACTGAAGCTTTCTTT

J gene: TRBJ1-1
clone size: NA
D gene: NA
V gene: TRBV5-6
CDR3 protein: CASSLIQGNTEAFF
CDR3 DNA: TGTGCCAGCAGCTTAATACAGGGGAACACTGAAGCTTTCTTT

J gene: TRBJ1-5
clone size: NA
D gene: NA
V gene: TRBV7-2
CDR3 protein: CASSLGPQQPQHF
CDR3 DNA: TGTGCCAGCAGCTTAGGGCCGCAACAGCCCCAGCATTTT

J gene: TRBJ2-7
clone size: medium-sized
D gene: TRBD2
V gene: TRBV11-2
CDR3 protein: CASSPPGGLLAGGAEQYF
CDR3 DNA: TGTGCCAGCAGCCCACCCGGCGGGCTACTAGCGGGGGGCGCCGAGCAGTACTTC

J gene: TRBJ2-7
clone size: NA
D gene: NA
V gene: TRBV19
CDR3 protein: CASSWTDKTYEQYF
CDR3 DNA: TGTGCCAGTAGTTGGACAGACAAAACCTACGAGCAGTACTTC

J gene: TRBJ2-1
clone size: NA
D gene: NA
V gene: TRBV7-3
CDR3 protein: CASSRYDRGAPQFF
CDR3 DNA: TGTGCCAGCAGCCGATACGACCGGGGGGCCCCGCAGTTCTTC

J gene: TRBJ2-3
clone size: NA
D gene: NA
V gene: TRBV23-1
CDR3 protein: CASRGLSKQYF
CDR3 DNA: TGCGCCAGCCGGGGACTTTCTAAACAGTATTTT

J gene: TRBJ2-3
clone size: NA
D gene: NA
V gene: TRBV21-1
CDR3 protein: CASSKPNGAGDTDTQYF
CDR3 DNA: TGTGCCAGCAGCAAACCCAACGGAGCGGGAGACACAGATACGCAGTATTTT

J gene: TRBJ2-1
clone size: NA
D gene: NA
V gene: TRBV19
CDR3 protein: CASSIDGSGHNEQFF
CDR3 DNA: TGTGCCAGTAGTATAGACGGTAGCGGTCACAATGAGCAGTTCTTC

J gene: TRBJ1-5
clone size: NA
D gene: TRBD1
V gene: TRBV7-8
CDR3 protein: CASSRRGPMGPQHF
CDR3 DNA: TGTGCCAGCAGCCGCAGGGGGCCCATGGGGCCCCAGCATTTT

J gene: TRBJ1-2
clone size: few
D gene: NA
V gene: TRBV2
CDR3 protein: CASTLTVSGNGYTF
CDR3 DNA: TGTGCCAGCACCCTAACAGTGAGCGGGAATGGCTACACCTTC

J gene: TRBJ1-2
clone size: NA
D gene: TRBD1
V gene: TRBV29-1
CDR3 protein: CSVDPSSRGSYRAGYTF
CDR3 DNA: TGCAGCGTTGACCCGTCAAGCAGGGGGAGCTACCGGGCGGGCTACACCTTC

J gene: TRBJ2-5
clone size: NA
D gene: NA
V gene: TRBV19
CDR3 protein: CASSIEGIQETQYF
CDR3 DNA: TGTGCCAGTAGTATCGAGGGAATTCAGGAGACCCAGTACTTC

J gene: TRBJ2-3
clone size: NA
D gene: TRBD2
V gene: TRBV9
CDR3 protein: CASSLLASSTDTQYF
CDR3 DNA: TGTGCCAGCAGCCTACTAGCGTCTAGCACAGATACGCAGTATTTT

J gene: TRBJ2-1
clone size: NA
D gene: TRBD2
V gene: TRBV6-2/TRBV6-3
CDR3 protein: CASSYRPSGGSEQFF
CDR3 DNA: TGTGCCAGCAGTTACCGCCCTAGCGGAGGTAGTGAGCAGTTCTTC

J gene: TRBJ1-2
clone size: NA
D gene: NA
V gene: TRBV7-9
CDR3 protein: CASSPAVTVGTF
CDR3 DNA: TGTGCCAGCAGCCCGGCTGTGACAGTTGGTACCTTC

J gene: TRBJ2-7
clone size: NA
D gene: NA
V gene: TRBV7-9
CDR3 protein: CASSKWRGAWEQYF
CDR3 DNA: TGTGCCAGCAGCAAGTGGAGAGGCGCCTGGGAGCAGTACTTC

J gene: TRBJ1-1
clone size: few
D gene: NA
V gene: TRBV29-1
CDR3 protein: CSVQEGQGTEAFF
CDR3 DNA: TGCAGCGTTCAGGAGGGGCAGGGCACTGAAGCTTTCTTT

J gene: TRBJ2-7
clone size: NA
D gene: NA
V gene: TRBV7-3
CDR3 protein: CASSLTRGSEQYF
CDR3 DNA: TGTGCCAGCAGCTTAACTAGGGGGTCCGAGCAGTACTTC

J gene: TRBJ2-5
clone size: NA
D gene: NA
V gene: TRBV5-4
CDR3 protein: CASSLNGQETQYF
CDR3 DNA: TGTGCCAGCAGCTTGAACGGTCAAGAGACCCAGTACTTC

J gene: TRBJ1-6
clone size: few
D gene: TRBD1
V gene: TRBV30
CDR3 protein: CAWRRQGRDNSPLHF
CDR3 DNA: TGTGCCTGGAGAAGACAGGGACGGGATAATTCACCCCTCCACTTT

J gene: TRBJ2-1
clone size: NA
D gene: TRBD2
V gene: TRBV19
CDR3 protein: CASSTVRAGGGGEQFF
CDR3 DNA: TGTGCCAGTAGCACCGTCCGCGCGGGGGGAGGAGGGGAGCAGTTCTTC

J gene: TRBJ1-2
clone size: NA
D gene: NA
V gene: TRBV20-1
CDR3 protein: CSASRGNGYTF
CDR3 DNA: TGCAGTGCTAGCAGGGGTAATGGCTACACCTTC

J gene: TRBJ1-1
clone size: NA
D gene: NA
V gene: TRBV5-1
CDR3 protein: CASSSGQTPPEAFF
CDR3 DNA: TGCGCCAGCAGCTCCGGACAGACCCCACCCGAAGCTTTCTTT

J gene: TRBJ2-2
clone size: NA
D gene: NA
V gene: TRBV27
CDR3 protein: CASSLSSAGELFF
CDR3 DNA: TGTGCCAGCAGTTTATCGTCGGCCGGGGAGCTGTTTTTT

J gene: TRBJ2-5
clone size: NA
D gene: TRBD1
V gene: TRBV12-3/TRBV12-4
CDR3 protein: CASTPDRGGTQYF
CDR3 DNA: TGTGCCAGCACCCCGGACAGGGGGGGGACCCAGTACTTC

J gene: TRBJ2-3
clone size: NA
D gene: TRBD2
V gene: TRBV7-2
CDR3 protein: CASSRTSGGFTDTQYF
CDR3 DNA: TGTGCCAGCAGCCGGACTAGCGGGGGGTTCACAGATACGCAGTATTTT

J gene: TRBJ2-5
clone size: few
D gene: TRBD2
V gene: TRBV10-1
CDR3 protein: CASSEGLAGEQETQYF
CDR3 DNA: TGCGCCAGCAGTGAGGGACTAGCGGGAGAGCAAGAGACCCAGTACTTC

J gene: TRBJ2-1
clone size: NA
D gene: TRBD2
V gene: TRBV7-9
CDR3 protein: CASSFGTSGALNEQFF
CDR3 DNA: TGTGCCAGCAGCTTTGGGACTAGCGGGGCCCTAAATGAGCAGTTCTTC

J gene: TRBJ2-7
clone size: few
D gene: TRBD1
V gene: TRBV5-1
CDR3 protein: CASSTGGAYEQYF
CDR3 DNA: TGCGCCAGCAGTACAGGGGGAGCCTACGAGCAGTACTTC

J gene: TRBJ2-7
clone size: few
D gene: NA
V gene: TRBV20-1
CDR3 protein: CSAKLWEQYF
CDR3 DNA: TGCAGTGCCAAACTATGGGAGCAGTACTTC